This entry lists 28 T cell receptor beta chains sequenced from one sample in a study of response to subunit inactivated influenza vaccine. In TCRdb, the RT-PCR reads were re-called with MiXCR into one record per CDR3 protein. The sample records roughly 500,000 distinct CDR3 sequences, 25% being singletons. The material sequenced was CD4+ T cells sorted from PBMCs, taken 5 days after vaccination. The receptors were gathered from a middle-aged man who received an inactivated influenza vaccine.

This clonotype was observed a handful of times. The CDR3 DNA follows: TGCGCCAGCAGCGGAGGGAGCCAGGCCTCTGGAAACACCATATATTTT. This encodes CASSGGSQASGNTIYF. The chain employs TRBV5-1 and TRBJ1-3; D uncertain. V gave up 4 bases and J gave up 0 bases, with 14 bases separating them. CDR3 length: 16 amino acids. Germline loops: CDR1 SGHRS, CDR2 YFSETQ.

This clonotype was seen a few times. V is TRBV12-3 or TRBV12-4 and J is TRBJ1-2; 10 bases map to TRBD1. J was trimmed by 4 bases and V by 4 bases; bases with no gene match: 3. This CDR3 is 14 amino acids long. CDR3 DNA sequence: TGTGCCAGCAGTTCTGGACAGGGGGTCTATGGCTACACCTTC. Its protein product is CASSSGQGVYGYTF.

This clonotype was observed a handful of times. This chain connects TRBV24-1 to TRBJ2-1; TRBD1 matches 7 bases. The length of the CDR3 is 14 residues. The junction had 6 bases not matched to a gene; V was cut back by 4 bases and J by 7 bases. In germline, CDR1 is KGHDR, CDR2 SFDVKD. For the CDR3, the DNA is TGTGCCACCAGTGACAGCGACAGGGTTAATGAGCAGTTCTTC. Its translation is CATSDSDRVNEQFF.

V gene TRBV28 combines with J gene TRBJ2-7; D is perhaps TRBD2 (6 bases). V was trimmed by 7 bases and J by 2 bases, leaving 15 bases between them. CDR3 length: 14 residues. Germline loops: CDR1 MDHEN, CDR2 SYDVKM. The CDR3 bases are TGTGCCAGCACTATCGGGACTTTCACCTACGAGCAGTACTTC. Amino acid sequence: CASTIGTFTYEQYF.

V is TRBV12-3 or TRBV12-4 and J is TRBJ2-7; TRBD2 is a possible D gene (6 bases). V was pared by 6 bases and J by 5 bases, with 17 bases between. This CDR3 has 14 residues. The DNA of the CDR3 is TGTGCCAGCAGGATCCAGGGACTCGGGAACGAGCAGTACTTC. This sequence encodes CASRIQGLGNEQYF.

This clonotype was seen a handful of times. The CDR3 sequence: CASSSMDREQFF. CDR3 coding DNA: TGTGCCAGCAGTTCGATGGACAGAGAGCAGTTCTTC. The chain links TRBV12-3 or TRBV12-4 to TRBJ2-1; TRBD1 is a possible D gene (6 bases). V was cut by 4 bases and J by 10 bases, with 11 bases left in between. This CDR3 contains 12 residues.

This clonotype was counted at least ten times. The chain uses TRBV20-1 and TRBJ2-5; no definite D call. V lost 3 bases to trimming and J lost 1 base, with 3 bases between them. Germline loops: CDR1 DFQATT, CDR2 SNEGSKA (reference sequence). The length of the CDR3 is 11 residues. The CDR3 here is CSARGQETQYF. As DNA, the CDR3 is TGCAGTGCTAGGGGCCAAGAGACCCAGTACTTC.

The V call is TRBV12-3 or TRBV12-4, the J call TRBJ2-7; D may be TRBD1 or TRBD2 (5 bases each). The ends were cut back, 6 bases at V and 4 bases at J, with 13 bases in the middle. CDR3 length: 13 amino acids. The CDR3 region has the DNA TGTGCCAGCAGGCTGGGGACCATTTACGAGCAGTACTTC. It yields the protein CASRLGTIYEQYF.

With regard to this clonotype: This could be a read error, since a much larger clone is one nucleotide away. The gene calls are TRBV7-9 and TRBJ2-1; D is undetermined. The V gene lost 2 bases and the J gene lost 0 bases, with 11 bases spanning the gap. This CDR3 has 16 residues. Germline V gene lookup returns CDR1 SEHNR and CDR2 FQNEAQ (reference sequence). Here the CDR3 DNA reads TGTGCCAGCAGCTTACCCCCTAGTTCCTCCTACAATGAGCAGTTCTTC. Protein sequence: CASSLPPSSSYNEQFF.

The DNA of the CDR3 is TGTGCCAGCAGTTTGTATTCAGATACGCAGTATTTT. Translated, it gives CASSLYSDTQYF. The J gene is TRBJ2-3, the V gene TRBV12-3 or TRBV12-4; D remains ambiguous. The ends were cut back, 3 bases at V and 4 bases at J, with 5 bases in the middle. The CDR3 is made up of 12 amino acids.

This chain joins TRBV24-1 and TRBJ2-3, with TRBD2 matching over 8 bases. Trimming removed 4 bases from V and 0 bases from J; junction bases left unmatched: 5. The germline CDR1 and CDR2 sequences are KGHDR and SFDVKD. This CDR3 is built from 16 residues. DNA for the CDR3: TGTGCCACCAGTGACCCGGGACTAGGTAGCACAGATACGCAGTATTTT. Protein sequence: CATSDPGLGSTDTQYF.

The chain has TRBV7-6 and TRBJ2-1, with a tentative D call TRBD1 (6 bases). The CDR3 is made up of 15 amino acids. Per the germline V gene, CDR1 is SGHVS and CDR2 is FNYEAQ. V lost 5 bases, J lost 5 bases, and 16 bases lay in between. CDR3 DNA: TGTGCCAGCAGCCCAGGGGCAGGGTGGAACAATGAGCAGTTCTTC. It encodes CASSPGAGWNNEQFF.

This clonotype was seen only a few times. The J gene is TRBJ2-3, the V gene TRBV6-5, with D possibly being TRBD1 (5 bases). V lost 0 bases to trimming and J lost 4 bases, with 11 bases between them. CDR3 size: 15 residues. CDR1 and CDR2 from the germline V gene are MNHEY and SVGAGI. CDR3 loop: CASSYSPQGADTQYF. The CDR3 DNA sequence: TGTGCCAGCAGTTACTCTCCGCAGGGCGCAGATACGCAGTATTTT.

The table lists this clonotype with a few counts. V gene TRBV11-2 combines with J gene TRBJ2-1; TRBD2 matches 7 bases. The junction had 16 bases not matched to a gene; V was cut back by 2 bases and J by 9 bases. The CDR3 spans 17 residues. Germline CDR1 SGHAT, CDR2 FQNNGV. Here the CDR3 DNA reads TGTGCCAGCAGCTTATTTAAGGATGGCGGGAGAAATTCTGAGCAGTTCTTC. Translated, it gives CASSLFKDGGRNSEQFF.

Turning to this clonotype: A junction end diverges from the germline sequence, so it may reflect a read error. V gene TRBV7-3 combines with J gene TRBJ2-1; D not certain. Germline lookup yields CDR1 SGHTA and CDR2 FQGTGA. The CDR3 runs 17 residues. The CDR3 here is CASSLTTTSSSYNEQFF. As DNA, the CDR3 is TGTGCCAGCAGCCTAACCACGACAAGTTCTTCCTACAATGAGCAGTTCTTC.

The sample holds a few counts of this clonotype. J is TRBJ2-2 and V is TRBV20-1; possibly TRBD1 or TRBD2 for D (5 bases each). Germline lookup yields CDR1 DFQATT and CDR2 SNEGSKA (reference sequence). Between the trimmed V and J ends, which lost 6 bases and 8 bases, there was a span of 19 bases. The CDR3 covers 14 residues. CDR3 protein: CSAADPSGPGELFF. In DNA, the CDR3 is TGCAGTGCCGCGGACCCCTCGGGGCCTGGGGAGCTGTTTTTT.

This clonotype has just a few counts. CDR3 loop: CASRNRQGSYNEQFF. CDR3 nucleotides: TGTGCCAGCAGAAACCGACAGGGTTCCTACAATGAGCAGTTCTTC. V and J are TRBV6-2 or TRBV6-3 and TRBJ2-1, with 7 bases aligning to TRBD1. The J segment lost 1 base and the V segment lost 6 bases, leaving 6 bases of the junction unmatched. The germline gives CDR1 MNHEY, CDR2 SVGEGT. CDR3 size: 15 residues.

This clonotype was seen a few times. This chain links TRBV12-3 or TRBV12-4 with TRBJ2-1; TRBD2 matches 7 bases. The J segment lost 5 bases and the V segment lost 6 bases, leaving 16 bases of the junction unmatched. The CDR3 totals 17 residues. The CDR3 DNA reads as TGTGCCAGCAGACGAGACTTCGGCGAGCGGGGCAACAATGAGCAGTTCTTC. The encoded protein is CASRRDFGERGNNEQFF.

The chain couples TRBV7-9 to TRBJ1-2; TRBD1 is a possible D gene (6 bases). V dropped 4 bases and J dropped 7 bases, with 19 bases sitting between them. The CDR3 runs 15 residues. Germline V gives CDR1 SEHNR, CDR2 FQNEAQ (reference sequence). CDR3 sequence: CASSSTNGGGSGYTF. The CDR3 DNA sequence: TGTGCCAGCAGCTCGACGAATGGGGGGGGCTCTGGCTACACCTTC.

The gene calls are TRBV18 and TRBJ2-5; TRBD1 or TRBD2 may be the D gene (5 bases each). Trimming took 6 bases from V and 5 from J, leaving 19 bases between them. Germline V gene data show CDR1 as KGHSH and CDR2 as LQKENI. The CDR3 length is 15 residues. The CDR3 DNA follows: TGTGCCAGCTCCCGGACCGGGGCCCTGGGGGAGACCCAGTACTTC. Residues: CASSRTGALGETQYF.

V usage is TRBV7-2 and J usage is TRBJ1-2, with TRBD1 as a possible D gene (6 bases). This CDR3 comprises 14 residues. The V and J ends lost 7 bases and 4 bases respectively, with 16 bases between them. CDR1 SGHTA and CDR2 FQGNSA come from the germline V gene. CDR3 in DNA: TGTGCCAGCACCGCTGCGGGGGCGGGCTATGGCTACACCTTC. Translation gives CASTAAGAGYGYTF.

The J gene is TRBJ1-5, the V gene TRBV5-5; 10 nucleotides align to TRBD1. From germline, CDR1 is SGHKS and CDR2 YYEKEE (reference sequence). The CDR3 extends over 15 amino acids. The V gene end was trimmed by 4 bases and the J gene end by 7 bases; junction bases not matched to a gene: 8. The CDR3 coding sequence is TGTGCCAGCAGCAGGGGACAGGGGTTTGAACAGCCCCAGCATTTT. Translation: CASSRGQGFEQPQHF.

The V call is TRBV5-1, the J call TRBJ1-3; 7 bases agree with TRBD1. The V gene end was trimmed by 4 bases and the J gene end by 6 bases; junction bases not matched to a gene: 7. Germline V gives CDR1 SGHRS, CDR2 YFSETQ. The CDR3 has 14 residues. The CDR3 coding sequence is TGCGCCAGCAGCCGAACAGGGGAAGTAAACACCATATATTTT. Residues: CASSRTGEVNTIYF.

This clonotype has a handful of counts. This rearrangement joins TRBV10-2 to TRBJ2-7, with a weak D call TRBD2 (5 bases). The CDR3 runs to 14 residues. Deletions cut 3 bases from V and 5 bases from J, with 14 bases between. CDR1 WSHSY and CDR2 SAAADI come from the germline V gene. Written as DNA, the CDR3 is TGCGCCAGCAGTGACAGGTTCAGAGGGCACGAGCAGTACTTC. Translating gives CASSDRFRGHEQYF.

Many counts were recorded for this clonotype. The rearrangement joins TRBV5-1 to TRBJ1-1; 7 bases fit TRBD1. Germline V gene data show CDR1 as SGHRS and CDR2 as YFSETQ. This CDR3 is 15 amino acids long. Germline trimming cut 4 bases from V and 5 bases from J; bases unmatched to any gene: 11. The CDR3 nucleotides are TGCGCCAGCAGCGTCACACAGGGGAGTGGGACTGAAGCTTTCTTT. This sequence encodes CASSVTQGSGTEAFF.

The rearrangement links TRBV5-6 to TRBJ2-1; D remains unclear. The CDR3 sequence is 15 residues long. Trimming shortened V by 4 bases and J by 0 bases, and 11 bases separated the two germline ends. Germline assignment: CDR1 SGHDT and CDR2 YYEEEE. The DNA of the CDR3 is TGTGCCAGCAGCAAGGACGGGCGCTCCTACAATGAGCAGTTCTTC. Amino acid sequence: CASSKDGRSYNEQFF. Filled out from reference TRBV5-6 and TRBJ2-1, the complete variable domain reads DAGVTQSPTHLIKTRGQQVTLRCSPKSGHDTVSWYQQALGQGPQFIFQYYEEEERQRGNFPDRFSGHQFPNYSSELNVNALLLGDSALYLCASSKDGRSYNEQFFGPGTRLTVL.

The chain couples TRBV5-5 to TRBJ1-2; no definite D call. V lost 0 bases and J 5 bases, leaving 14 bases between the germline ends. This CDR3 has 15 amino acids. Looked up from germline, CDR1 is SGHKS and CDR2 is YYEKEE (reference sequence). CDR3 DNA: TGTGCCAGCAGCTTGGAGCGTTTTACAGCATATGGCTACACCTTC. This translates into CASSLERFTAYGYTF.

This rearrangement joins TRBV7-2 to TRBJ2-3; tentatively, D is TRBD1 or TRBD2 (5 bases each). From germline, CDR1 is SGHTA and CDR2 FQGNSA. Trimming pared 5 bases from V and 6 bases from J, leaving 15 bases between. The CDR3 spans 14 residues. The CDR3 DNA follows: TGTGCCAGCAGCCCAAGCCGAGGGGTCGATACGCAGTATTTT. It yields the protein CASSPSRGVDTQYF. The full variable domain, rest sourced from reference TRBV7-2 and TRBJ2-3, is GAGVSQSPSNKVTEKGKDVELRCDPISGHTALYWYRQSLGQGLEFLIYFQGNSAPDKSGLPSDRFSAERTGGSVSTLTIQRTQQEDSAVYLCASSPSRGVDTQYFGPGTRLTVL.